A single sample gave rise to the 15 T cell receptor beta chains below, sequenced in a study of technical replicates of blood from a handful of donors. TCRdb's table, derived via immunoSEQ multiplex PCR, lists solely in-frame clones and lacks some. This repertoire shows some 70,000 clones, approximately 97% found once; its top ten account for 0.25% to 0.35%. Sequenced input: T cells isolated from PBMCs. These receptors came from a human donor in good health.

This clone occurred once. The J gene is TRBJ1-1, the V gene TRBV5-6, with 7 bases lining up with TRBD1. With V trimmed by 1 base and J by 5 bases, 11 bases remained unmatched. Germline V gene sequence: CDR1 SGHDT, CDR2 YYEEEE. This CDR3 has 16 residues. In DNA, the CDR3 is TGTGCCAGCAGCTTGTTACCCCAGGGGGTGGCAACTGAAGCTTTCTTT. Its protein product is CASSLLPQGVATEAFF.

The chain employs TRBV11-2 and TRBJ2-1; tentatively, D is TRBD2 (6 bases). The CDR3 totals 17 residues. Germline V gene lookup returns CDR1 SGHAT and CDR2 FQNNGV. The V and J ends lost 8 bases and 0 bases respectively, with 20 bases between them. The CDR3 reads CASGYLGEESSYNEQFF. For the CDR3, the DNA is TGTGCCAGCGGGTATTTGGGGGAGGAGAGCTCCTACAATGAGCAGTTCTTC.

As for this clone: Compared with germline, one end of the junction differs, possibly owing to a read error. V gene TRBV7-8 combines with J gene TRBJ1-2; 7 nucleotides align to TRBD1. Germline loops: CDR1 SGHVS, CDR2 FQNEAQ. This CDR3 contains 14 residues. The CDR3 DNA reads as TGTGCCAGCAGTTTAGACAGGGCTCCGCATGGCTACACCTTC. Its protein product is CASSLDRAPHGYTF.

The chain is built from TRBV7-9 and TRBJ2-7; TRBD1 agrees at 7 bases. This CDR3 is 13 amino acids long. V lost 5 bases to trimming and J lost 3 bases; unmatched junction nucleotides: 4. CDR1 is SEHNR, CDR2 FQNEAQ, per germline (reference sequence). CDR3 nucleotide sequence: TGTGCCAGCAGCATTGGGACAGACTACGAGCAGTACTTC. It translates to CASSIGTDYEQYF.

The chain joins TRBV11-3 to TRBJ2-5, with 9 positions matching TRBD1. CDR3 size: 15 residues. J lost 5 bases, V lost 5 bases, and 9 bases had no gene match. In germline, CDR1 is SGHNT, CDR2 YENEEA. For the CDR3, the DNA is TGTGCCAGCAGCGCTTGGACAGGGGAGGAGGAGACCCAGTACTTC. It yields the protein CASSAWTGEEETQYF.

The chain is built from TRBV2 and TRBJ1-5; 7 nucleotides agree with TRBD1. CDR1 and CDR2 (germline): SNHLY, FYNNEI. Trimming took 7 bases from V and 7 from J; bases not matched to a gene: 7. This CDR3 comprises 13 residues. The CDR3, as DNA: TGTGCCAGCATAGGACAGGTTGGCCAGCCCCAGCATTTT. Amino acids: CASIGQVGQPQHF.

This chain links TRBV15 with TRBJ2-7, with 7 positions matching TRBD2. Germline assignment: CDR1 LNHNV and CDR2 YYDKDF (reference sequence). V trimming: 4 bases; J trimming: 0 bases; junction bases outside the gene matches: 15. The CDR3 is 18 amino acids. In nucleotides, the CDR3 is TGTGCCACCAGCAAAGCGCTAAGTACTAGCGCCAACTCCTACGAGCAGTACTTC. Translation gives CATSKALSTSANSYEQYF.

This sequence joins TRBV29-1 and TRBJ1-2; the match to TRBD1 covers 8 bases. The V and J ends lost 3 bases and 4 bases, in that order; junction bases with no gene match: 10. The germline V gene encodes CDR1 SQVTM and CDR2 ANQGSEA. CDR3 length: 15 residues. CDR3 sequence reads: CSVDELGTGFYGYTF. In DNA, the CDR3 is TGCAGCGTTGATGAATTAGGGACAGGCTTCTATGGCTACACCTTC.

J is TRBJ2-5 and V is TRBV4-3, with 7 bases fitting TRBD2. The J segment lost 0 bases and the V segment lost 2 bases, leaving 6 bases of the junction unmatched. The CDR3 sequence is 16 residues long. Germline lookup yields CDR1 LGHNA and CDR2 YSLEER. The CDR3 DNA follows: TGCGCCAGCAGCCAATCACCGGGACTAAACCAAGAGACCCAGTACTTC. It codes for CASSQSPGLNQETQYF.

The rearrangement links TRBV30 to TRBJ1-1, with 7 positions matching TRBD1. The CDR3 consists of 12 residues. CDR1 is GTSNPN, CDR2 SVGIG, per germline (reference sequence). Trimming cost V 8 bases and J 3 bases; bases outside gene matches: 6. The CDR3 protein is CAMDRWDTEAFF. The DNA of the CDR3 is TGTGCCATGGACAGGTGGGACACTGAAGCTTTCTTT. The variable domain in full, with the rest retrieved from reference TRBV30 and TRBJ1-1, is SQTIHQWPATLVQPVGSPLSLECTVEGTSNPNLYWYRQAAGRGLQLLFYSVGIGQISSEVPQNLSASRPQDRQFILSSKKLLLSDSGFYLCAMDRWDTEAFFGQGTRLTVV.

Written as DNA, the CDR3 is TGCGCCAGCAGCTTAAATATCCAAGAGACCCAGTACTTC. Its protein product is CASSLNIQETQYF. The chain couples TRBV5-1 to TRBJ2-5; unclear D gene. CDR1 and CDR2 (germline): SGHRS, YFSETQ. The CDR3 length is 13 residues. V was cut by 2 bases and J by 1 base, with 6 bases left in between.

The chain carries TRBV14 and TRBJ2-2, with D maybe TRBD2 (5 bases). V was pared by 1 base and J by 3 bases, with 6 bases between. The germline CDR1 and CDR2 sequences are SGHDN and FVKESK. The CDR3 has 14 amino acids. DNA of the CDR3: TGTGCCAGCAGCCAAGTGAGGGACACCGGGGAGCTGTTTTTT. Encoded protein: CASSQVRDTGELFF.

The rearrangement joins TRBV2 to TRBJ2-3; 9 nucleotides agree with TRBD1. Germline assignment: CDR1 SNHLY and CDR2 FYNNEI. CDR3 length: 14 residues. V lost 5 bases to trimming and J lost 3 bases; unmatched junction nucleotides: 3. The CDR3 is CASSLGQGTDTQYF. The CDR3 nucleotides read TGTGCCAGCAGTCTAGGACAGGGGACAGATACGCAGTATTTT.

This clone was counted once. Here the CDR3 reads CASSLLSTDTQYF. CDR3 bases: TGTGCCAGCAGCTTATTAAGCACAGATACGCAGTATTTT. The V and J genes are TRBV7-9 and TRBJ2-3, with D unclear. The V gene's germline CDR1 is SEHNR and CDR2 FQNEAQ (reference sequence). Trimming shortened V by 2 bases and J by 0 bases, and 3 bases separated the two germline ends. The CDR3 sequence is 13 residues long.

The chain links TRBV28 to TRBJ1-5; D is ambiguous. The ends were cut back, 1 base at V and 4 bases at J, with 8 bases in the middle. Germline CDR1 reads MDHEN; CDR2 reads SYDVKM. The CDR3 extends over 14 amino acids. For the CDR3, the DNA is TGTGCCAGCAGTTTATCCCAGGTTAATCAGCCCCAGCATTTT. Protein sequence: CASSLSQVNQPQHF. Supplemented by reference TRBV28 and TRBJ1-5, the full variable domain reads DVKVTQSSRYLVKRTGEKVFLECVQDMDHENMFWYRQDPGLGLRLIYFSYDVKMKEKGDIPEGYSVSREKKERFSLILESASTNQTSMYLCASSLSQVNQPQHFGDGTRLSIL.